The 12 T cell receptor beta chains listed next were all sequenced from one sample in a study of blood T cell repertoires in COVID-19. Using immunoSEQ multiplex PCR, the repertoire was profiled, and TCRdb retains in-frame clones only, with some absent. The data hold over 100,000 clones, with about 79% observed a single time. Source material: peripheral blood. Receptors originate from a woman in her 70s with acute or convalescent COVID-19.

The chain combines TRBV19 with TRBJ1-2; no reliable D call. The V end was cut by 5 bases, the J end by 2 bases, with 6 bases between. The CDR3 extends over 12 amino acids. Looked up from germline, CDR1 is LNHDA and CDR2 is SQIVND (reference sequence). DNA of the CDR3: TGTGCCAGTAGTCCAGGCAACTATGGCTACACCTTC. This codes for CASSPGNYGYTF.

The J gene is TRBJ2-7, the V gene TRBV10-3, with a tentative D call TRBD1 (5 bases). Trimming took off 0 bases at V and 2 bases at J, with 8 bases between the two ends. The CDR3 is made up of 14 amino acids. CDR1 ENHRY and CDR2 SYGVKD come from the germline V gene. The CDR3 bases are TGTGCCATCAGTGAGTCTGCAGGGACCTACGAGCAGTACGTC. Translation gives CAISESAGTYEQYV.

The chain is built from TRBV4-3 and TRBJ2-5; 10 positions match TRBD2. Germline V lookup: CDR1 LGHNA, CDR2 YSLEER. Trimming took 0 bases from V and 3 from J; bases not matched to a gene: 4. The CDR3 runs to 16 residues. CDR3 protein: CASSQELSGGEETQYF. The CDR3 region has the DNA TGCGCCAGCAGCCAAGAACTAAGCGGGGGGGAAGAGACCCAGTACTTC.

V and J are TRBV2 and TRBJ1-5, with D possibly TRBD1 on 5 matching bases. V lost 6 bases and J lost 5, with 14 bases in between. The CDR3 is made up of 14 amino acids. Germline V CDR1 and CDR2: SNHLY, FYNNEI. The CDR3 region is CASRGGERYQPQHF. CDR3 DNA sequence: TGTGCCAGCAGGGGGGGGGAGAGGTATCAGCCCCAGCATTTT.

This clone was detected only a few times. V and J are TRBV2 and TRBJ1-3; D perhaps matches TRBD1 (5 bases). CDR1 is SNHLY, CDR2 FYNNEI, per germline. The V and J ends lost 2 bases and 0 bases respectively, with 11 bases between them. The CDR3 extends over 16 amino acids. CDR3 region: CASSEQGSRSGNTIYF. The CDR3, as DNA: TGTGCCAGCAGTGAACAGGGCAGCCGCTCTGGAAACACCATATATTTT.

The rearrangement uses TRBV11-2 and TRBJ2-3, with 13 positions matching TRBD2. The germline gives CDR1 SGHAT, CDR2 FQNNGV. The CDR3 has 17 amino acids. J gave up 8 bases and V 4 bases, and 12 bases lay outside the gene matches. For the CDR3, the DNA is TGTGCCAGCAGCTCGGACACTAGCGGGGGGGCCTATGCTACGCAGTATTTT. Amino acids: CASSSDTSGGAYATQYF.

This clone turned up a few times. This sequence joins TRBV5-1 and TRBJ1-1, with 7 bases aligning to TRBD1. After removal of 3 bases from V and 8 bases from J, the junction contained 10 bases not matched to a gene. The CDR3 covers 14 residues. The germline gives CDR1 SGHRS, CDR2 YFSETQ. CDR3 sequence (DNA): TGCGCCAGCAGCTGGGGACAGAATGGGGCCGAAGCTTTCTTT. It translates to CASSWGQNGAEAFF.

The rearrangement joins TRBV14 to TRBJ1-3; D gene ambiguous. The CDR3 loop spans 15 amino acids. Trimming took off 4 bases at V and 0 bases at J, with 10 bases between the two ends. Germline CDR1 and CDR2: SGHDN and FVKESK. The CDR3 DNA is TGTGCCAGCAGCCTCACAGATAACTCTGGAAACACCATATATTTT. It translates to CASSLTDNSGNTIYF.

The chain links TRBV27 to TRBJ1-6; D gene ambiguous. V lost 1 base and J lost 10, with 8 bases in between. Germline V gene lookup returns CDR1 MNHEY and CDR2 SMNVEV (reference sequence). CDR3 length: 13 residues. CDR3 sequence: CASSLYRESPLHF. In nucleotides, the CDR3 is TGTGCCAGCAGTTTATACCGGGAGTCACCCCTCCACTTT.

The V call is TRBV19, the J call TRBJ2-1; no clear D gene. This CDR3 is 13 amino acids long. The germline V gene encodes CDR1 LNHDA and CDR2 SQIVND (reference sequence). V was shortened by 2 bases and J by 5 bases, with 7 bases between the two germline ends. The CDR3 nucleotides read TGTGCCAGTAGTATACTGTCTGACAATGAGCAGTTCTTC. Residues: CASSILSDNEQFF.

The CDR3 protein is CASSRGANGNTIYF. In nucleotides, the CDR3 is TGTGCCAGCAGCCGCGGGGCAAATGGAAACACCATATATTTT. The V call is TRBV7-9, the J call TRBJ1-3; D perhaps matches TRBD1 (5 bases). The V gene's germline CDR1 is SEHNR and CDR2 FQNEAQ (reference sequence). V was clipped by 5 bases and J by 3 bases, with 11 bases between them. This CDR3 contains 14 residues.

This clone was counted only a few times. V usage is TRBV7-2 and J usage is TRBJ1-4; no firm D call. This CDR3 comprises 13 residues. Germline V gene data show CDR1 as SGHTA and CDR2 as FQGNSA. Trimming cost V 6 bases and J 0 bases, with 5 bases left between them. The CDR3 is CASSSTTNEKLFF. As DNA, the CDR3 is TGTGCCAGCAGTTCAACAACTAATGAAAAACTGTTTTTT. Together with reference TRBV7-2 and TRBJ1-4, the CDR3 gives the full variable domain: GAGVSQSPSNKVTEKGKDVELRCDPISGHTALYWYRQSLGQGLEFLIYFQGNSAPDKSGLPSDRFSAERTGGSVSTLTIQRTQQEDSAVYLCASSSTTNEKLFFGSGTQLSVL.